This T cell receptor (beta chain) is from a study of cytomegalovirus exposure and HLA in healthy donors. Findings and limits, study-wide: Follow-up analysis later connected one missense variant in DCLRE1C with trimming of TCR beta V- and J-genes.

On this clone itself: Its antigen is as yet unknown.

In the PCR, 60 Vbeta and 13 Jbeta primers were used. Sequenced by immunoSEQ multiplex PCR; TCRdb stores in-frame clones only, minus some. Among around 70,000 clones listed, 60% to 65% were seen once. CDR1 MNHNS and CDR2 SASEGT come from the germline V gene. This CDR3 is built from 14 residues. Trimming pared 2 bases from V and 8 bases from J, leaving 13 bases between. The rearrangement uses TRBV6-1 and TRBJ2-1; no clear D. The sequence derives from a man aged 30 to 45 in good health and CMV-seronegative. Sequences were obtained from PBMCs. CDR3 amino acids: CASSEFRGWDEQFF. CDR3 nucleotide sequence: TGTGCCAGCAGTGAATTCCGCGGCTGGGATGAGCAGTTCTTC.